This TCR beta chain was sequenced in a study of T cell clonotyping in hematopoietic cell transplantation. Study conclusions and caveats: Higher Inverse Simpson Index values in graft donor and pretransplant recipient predicted broader posttransplant TCR diversity.

This clone was detected only once. Its antigen is not identified. This CDR3 is 13 amino acids long. J was trimmed by 6 bases and V by 5 bases; bases with no gene match: 3. Germline CDR1 is LNHDA and CDR2 is SQIVND (reference sequence). The time point was: recipient sample about 28 days before transplant, after cytoreduction. Recipients were bled about 28 days pretransplant and at posttransplant days 30, 100, 180. Only in-frame clones appear in the TCRdb table, and some are missing; sequencing was by immunoSEQ multiplex PCR. The sample shows about 80,000 clones, 90% to 97% of them seen only once. The sequencing here drew on peripheral blood mononuclear cells, taken before stem cell transplant. The TCR comes from a woman aged 45-65 years with acute myeloid leukemia. Some clones in this sample may be carry-over from other donors' samples. This chain uses TRBV19 with TRBJ1-4, with 7 bases that match TRBD1. The CDR3 coding sequence is TGTGCCAGTAGTCGGGACAGTCATGAAAAACTGTTTTTT. Its protein product is CASSRDSHEKLFF.